The clone carrying this TCR beta chain was seen a few times. The source of the sample is a study of T-cell reconstitution after alpha-beta-depleted transplantation in children. Preparation of the TCRbeta library used unique molecular identifiers. TCRdb processed the PCR reads anew with MiXCR; each CDR3 protein has one entry. This table holds approximately 350,000 distinct CDR3 sequences, roughly 14% found once. Germline loops: CDR1 MNHEY, CDR2 SVGAGI. The length of the CDR3 is 13 residues. Trimming removed 7 bases from V and 4 bases from J, with 13 bases in between. This receptor was taken from a human donor who donated a stem cell graft to a child with Fanconi anemia. The chain employs TRBV6-5 and TRBJ1-1; D is undetermined. The source was PBMCs, collected from the stem cell graft. The CDR3 loop is CASMRTLVTEAFF. CDR3 in DNA: TGTGCCAGCATGCGGACCCTGGTCACTGAAGCTTTCTTT.